The T cell receptor (beta chain) under discussion was sequenced for a study of PD-L1 blockade in urothelial cancer. Measured with immunoSEQ multiplex PCR; TCRdb has only the in-frame clones, and not every one. This table holds tens of thousands of clones, around 86% found once. The time point is: pretreatment peripheral blood. Locally advanced or metastatic urothelial carcinoma affected all patients. Germline V gene lookup returns CDR1 MGHRA and CDR2 YSYEKL. J was trimmed by 2 bases and V by 4 bases; bases with no gene match: 13. The CDR3 has 18 residues. This rearrangement joins TRBV4-1 to TRBJ2-5; 10 nucleotides agree with TRBD2. The source is a man in his fifties or sixties with urothelial cancer. Here the sequenced sample was PBMCs, taken around atezolizumab (anti-PD-L1) treatment. The CDR3 here is CASSRQEGNSGGQETQYF. The DNA for the CDR3 is TGCGCCAGCAGCCGACAAGAAGGGAATAGCGGGGGGCAAGAGACCCAGTACTTC.